The 26 T cell receptor beta chains below all came from one sample that was sequenced in a study of CD8+CD57+ T cells in acquired aplastic anemia. Investigators profiled TCR beta VDJ and CDR3 from genomic DNA template. TCRdb called the reads again in MiXCR, with one record for every CDR3 protein. Among 150,000 or so distinct CDR3 sequences listed, around 52% were seen once. Sequencing was done on patients that had shown CD8+CD57+ cell expansion by flow cytometry. The sequenced sample was sorted CD4+, CD8+, or CD8+CD57+ T cells (not recorded which) from PBMCs. These TCRs come from a human donor with aplastic anemia.

This chain links TRBV19 with TRBJ1-2; a possible D gene is TRBD1 (5 bases). Germline loops: CDR1 LNHDA, CDR2 SQIVND (reference sequence). Trimming took 7 bases from V and 1 from J, leaving 13 bases between them. The CDR3 consists of 14 residues. Here the CDR3 DNA reads TGTGCCAGTACACAGGAGGGATTTAACTATGGCTACACCTTC. This codes for CASTQEGFNYGYTF.

Concerning this clonotype: A much larger clone differs from this one at a single base, so this may be a read error. The rearrangement uses TRBV12-3 or TRBV12-4 and TRBJ2-3, with 7 bases matching TRBD2. CDR3 size: 16 residues. After removal of 10 bases from V and 4 bases from J, the junction contained 17 bases not matched to a gene. CDR3 DNA: TGTGCCACCACTGCCGGAGCGGGGAGGGGAGCAGATACGCAGTATTTT. Protein sequence: CATTAGAGRGADTQYF.

This chain connects TRBV9 to TRBJ1-2; 7 bases are shared with TRBD1. Germline V gene lookup returns CDR1 SGDLS and CDR2 YYNGEE. Trimming took 4 bases from V and 4 from J; bases not matched to a gene: 10. The CDR3 consists of 15 residues. This CDR3 reads CASSQFDRATYGYTF. Here the CDR3 DNA reads TGTGCCAGCAGCCAATTTGACAGGGCCACCTATGGCTACACCTTC.

This clonotype was seen a handful of times. The CDR3, as DNA: TGTGCCAGCAGCTTCGGTGGGAGGACTGAAGCTTTCTTT. Protein: CASSFGGRTEAFF. This sequence joins TRBV7-2 and TRBJ1-1, with unresolved D. Per the germline V gene, CDR1 is SGHTA and CDR2 is FQGNSA. Trimming shortened V by 3 bases and J by 5 bases, and 10 bases separated the two germline ends. This CDR3 has 13 amino acids.

With respect to this clonotype: This clone may be a read error of a much larger clone one base away. The chain couples TRBV5-4 to TRBJ1-1; D is perhaps TRBD1 (5 bases). This CDR3 comprises 12 residues. Germline V gene sequence: CDR1 SGHNT, CDR2 YYREEE (reference sequence). The ends were cut back, 0 bases at V and 8 bases at J, with 8 bases in the middle. This chain's CDR3 is CASSLGQQEAFF. In DNA form, the CDR3 reads TGTGCCAGCAGCTTGGGACAGCAAGAAGCTTTCTTT.

The chain recombines TRBV25-1 with TRBJ1-2; D is possibly TRBD1 (6 bases). Per the germline V gene, CDR1 is MGHDK and CDR2 is SYGVNS. The CDR3 is made up of 13 amino acids. Trimming cost V 11 bases and J 3 bases, with 16 bases left between them. This CDR3 reads CAASSTGDYGYTF. The DNA for the CDR3 is TGTGCCGCTAGCTCGACAGGAGACTATGGCTACACCTTC.

V usage is TRBV9 and J usage is TRBJ2-1; 9 bases are a match to TRBD1. CDR3 length: 14 amino acids. The trim removed 3 bases at V and 6 bases at J, leaving 4 bases unmatched. Germline V CDR1 and CDR2: SGDLS, YYNGEE. The CDR3 DNA sequence: TGTGCCAGCAGCGCCGGGACAGGGACCAATGAGCAGTTCTTC. Amino acid sequence: CASSAGTGTNEQFF.

The table lists this clonotype with many counts. This sequence joins TRBV20-1 and TRBJ1-2; 9 bases map to TRBD1. In germline, CDR1 is DFQATT, CDR2 SNEGSKA (reference sequence). CDR3 size: 16 residues. Trimming at V came to 6 bases and at J to 1 base, leaving 12 bases not matched to a gene. CDR3 amino acids: CSALSWDRDDNYGYTF. The CDR3 DNA follows: TGCAGTGCGCTTAGTTGGGACAGGGACGATAACTATGGCTACACCTTC.

This clonotype was counted ten times or more. The chain uses TRBV7-2 and TRBJ2-4; TRBD2 aligns across 8 bases. The junction had 11 bases not matched to a gene; V was cut back by 3 bases and J by 7 bases. This CDR3 has 16 amino acids. CDR1 SGHTA and CDR2 FQGNSA come from the germline V gene. The CDR3 bases are TGTGCCAGCAGCTTGGTCAGCGGGGGACCGTGGAACATTCAGTACTTC. Translated: CASSLVSGGPWNIQYF.

The chain employs TRBV12-5 and TRBJ2-3, with TRBD2 matching over 13 bases. The CDR3 is 20 residues long. Looked up from germline, CDR1 is LGHNT and CDR2 is FRNRAP. V shed 2 bases, J shed 2 bases, and the junction held 13 bases outside the gene matches. The CDR3 coding sequence is TGTGCTAGTGGTTTGATCCCTCGGACTAGCGGGAGCGGGGACACAGATACGCAGTATTTT. It codes for CASGLIPRTSGSGDTDTQYF.

On this clonotype itself: This may stem from a read error, because a much larger clone lies one nucleotide away. This chain connects TRBV9 to TRBJ1-1, with TRBD1 matching over 7 bases. Germline loops: CDR1 SGDLS, CDR2 YYNGEE. J gave up 8 bases and V 4 bases, and 14 bases lay outside the gene matches. The CDR3 contains 15 residues. The CDR3 DNA reads as TGTGCCAGCAGCTCTCATCGACAGGGCGGATCCGAAGCTTTCTTT. This encodes CASSSHRQGGSEAFF.

This clonotype has ten or more counts. This CDR3 is CASREEGAWTEAFF. CDR3 coding DNA: TGTGCCAGTAGAGAGGAGGGGGCTTGGACTGAAGCTTTCTTT. The chain has TRBV19 and TRBJ1-1, with 7 bases aligning to TRBD1. The germline gives CDR1 LNHDA, CDR2 SQIVND (reference sequence). With V trimmed by 6 bases and J by 5 bases, 9 bases remained unmatched. The CDR3 runs to 14 residues.

This clonotype was observed at least ten times. The chain combines TRBV27 with TRBJ2-7, with D perhaps matching TRBD1 (6 bases). This CDR3 is built from 12 residues. CDR1 and CDR2 (germline): MNHEY, SMNVEV (reference sequence). V gave up 8 bases and J gave up 5 bases, with 13 bases separating them. This chain's CDR3 is CASVGAADEQYF. In DNA form, the CDR3 reads TGTGCCAGCGTGGGGGCCGCAGACGAGCAGTACTTC.

This clonotype was seen many times. The chain recombines TRBV5-8 with TRBJ1-1; D remains unclear. Germline CDR1 is SGHTS and CDR2 is YDEGEE. V was pared by 4 bases and J by 8 bases, with 3 bases between. CDR3 length equals 9 residues. CDR3 protein: CASSIEAFF. Here the CDR3 DNA reads TGTGCCAGCAGCATCGAAGCTTTCTTT. Drawing the rest from reference TRBV5-8 and TRBJ1-1, the complete variable domain is EAGVTQSPTHLIKTRGQQATLRCSPISGHTSVYWYQQALGLGLQFLLWYDEGEERNRGNFPPRFSGRQFPNYSSELNVNALELEDSALYLCASSIEAFFGQGTRLTVV.

The chain recombines TRBV20-1 with TRBJ2-7; 14 bases are shared with TRBD2. CDR1 is DFQATT, CDR2 SNEGSKA, per germline (reference sequence). This CDR3 has 15 amino acids. V lost 6 bases, J lost 3 bases, and 7 bases stayed unmatched. The CDR3 nucleotides are TGCAGTGCCAAAGGGACTAGCGGGGGCCACTACGAGCAGTACTTC. It yields the protein CSAKGTSGGHYEQYF.

J is TRBJ2-7 and V is TRBV3-1, with 8 bases that match TRBD2. This CDR3 contains 15 residues. Germline CDR1 LGHDT, CDR2 YNNKEL (reference sequence). The J segment lost 3 bases and the V segment lost 4 bases, leaving 8 bases of the junction unmatched. Written as DNA, the CDR3 is TGTGCCAGCAGCCTCCTAAGCGGGAGACTCTACGAGCAGTACTTC. This codes for CASSLLSGRLYEQYF.

The chain has TRBV7-3 and TRBJ2-2; no definite D call. The germline CDR1 and CDR2 sequences are SGHTA and FQGTGA. The length of the CDR3 is 13 residues. The V end lost 8 bases, the J end lost 1 base, and 8 bases lay between the germline ends. CDR3 sequence reads: CASRTGNTGELFF. DNA for the CDR3: TGTGCCAGCCGGACGGGGAACACCGGGGAGCTGTTTTTT.

The chain uses TRBV24-1 and TRBJ2-1; TRBD2 matches at 7 bases. The CDR3 runs 14 residues. The germline V gene has CDR1 KGHDR and CDR2 SFDVKD. The CDR3: CAPISGHSYNEQFF. CDR3 in DNA: TGTGCGCCCATTAGCGGGCACTCCTACAATGAGCAGTTCTTC.

A word on this clonotype: The conserved phenylalanine or tryptophan is not found at the CDR3 terminus, so this likely reflects a read error. The chain carries TRBV29-1 and TRBJ2-3; D gene ambiguous. Looked up from germline, CDR1 is SQVTM and CDR2 is ANQGSEA. The CDR3 is 12 residues long. The ends were cut back, 4 bases at V and 3 bases at J, with 8 bases in the middle. As DNA, the CDR3 is TGCAGCGTTGGCCGAGAGACAGATACGCAGTATCTT. It is translated as CSVGRETDTQYL.

The chain is built from TRBV12-3 or TRBV12-4 and TRBJ2-7; D gene unclear. V lost 2 bases and J 6 bases, leaving 8 bases between the germline ends. CDR3 size: 12 residues. CDR3 nucleotides: TGTGCCAGCAGTTTACCAGATGGCGAGCAGTACTTC. This gives the protein CASSLPDGEQYF.

This clonotype was counted once. A much larger clonotype is one base distant, so this may be a read error. This sequence joins TRBV12-5 and TRBJ2-7; D might be TRBD2 (6 bases). Germline loops: CDR1 LGHNT, CDR2 FRNRAP. The CDR3 contains 15 residues. CDR3 sequence: CASGHGSRQPYGQYF. Here the CDR3 DNA reads TGTGCTAGTGGTCACGGGAGCCGCCAACCTTACGGGCAGTACTTC.

This clonotype was observed at least ten times. The chain couples TRBV15 to TRBJ1-2; D ambiguous. V lost 3 bases, J lost 6 bases, and 14 bases lay in between. Germline V gives CDR1 LNHNV, CDR2 YYDKDF (reference sequence). The CDR3 spans 14 residues. DNA of the CDR3: TGTGCCACCAGCAGGTTCGTGGGCCCTGATGGCTACACCTTC. Translated, it gives CATSRFVGPDGYTF. Combining the CDR3 with reference TRBV15 and TRBJ1-2 gives the whole variable domain DAMVIQNPRYQVTQFGKPVTLSCSQTLNHNVMYWYQQKSSQAPKLLFHYYDKDFNNEADTPDNFQSRRPNTSFCFLDIRSPGLGDTAMYLCATSRFVGPDGYTFGSGTRLTVV.

The sample holds many counts of this clonotype. The chain links TRBV6-5 to TRBJ2-1, with D uncertain. V was trimmed by 0 bases and J by 5 bases, leaving 8 bases between them. Germline assignment: CDR1 MNHEY and CDR2 SVGAGI. The CDR3 is 14 amino acids. CDR3 amino acids: CASSYSAADNEQFF. DNA for the CDR3: TGTGCCAGCAGTTACTCTGCGGCTGACAATGAGCAGTTCTTC.

The V call is TRBV2, the J call TRBJ2-7, with a weak D call TRBD1 (5 bases). This CDR3 spans 14 amino acids. Trimming shortened V by 6 bases and J by 0 bases, and 12 bases separated the two germline ends. Germline lookup yields CDR1 SNHLY and CDR2 FYNNEI. The CDR3 sequence: CASRLFRDSYEQYF. CDR3 nucleotides: TGTGCCAGCAGACTATTCAGGGACTCCTACGAGCAGTACTTC.

The genes are TRBV10-2 and TRBJ2-3; D gene ambiguous. Deletions cut 0 bases from V and 1 base from J, with 8 bases between. Germline lookup yields CDR1 WSHSY and CDR2 SAAADI. The CDR3 is made up of 15 amino acids. CDR3 loop: CASSESGFRTDTQYF. In DNA form, the CDR3 reads TGCGCCAGCAGTGAGTCCGGTTTCCGCACAGATACGCAGTATTTT.

As to this clonotype: This may be a read error: a much more frequent sequence differs by one nucleotide. The V gene is TRBV6-5, the J gene TRBJ2-1, with D hard to call. This CDR3 spans 14 amino acids. CDR1 is MNHEY, CDR2 SVGAGI, per germline. In DNA, the CDR3 is TGTGCCAGCAGTTACGCGAACTCCTACGATGAGCAGTTCTTC. It codes for CASSYANSYDEQFF.